These 9 T cell receptor beta chains were sequenced from one sample in a study of shared clonotypes between healthy human individuals. Method: immunoSEQ multiplex PCR; TCRdb's copy keeps in-frame clones and lacks some. This table holds around 600,000 clones, approximately 95% found once. The naive CD8 population came from CD45RO-negative cells selected for CCR7, without terminally differentiated effector memory CD45RA+ cells. Material for sequencing was naive CD8+ T cells sorted from blood. All receptors come from a woman aged 25 to 39 in good health.

The chain has TRBV10-2 and TRBJ2-1, with D hard to call. This CDR3 has 11 amino acids. Germline CDR1 reads WSHSY; CDR2 reads SAAADI. V shed 3 bases and J shed 7 bases, with 4 bases lying between them. In nucleotides, the CDR3 is TGCGCCAGCAGTGAAGAAAATGAGCAGTTCTTC. This sequence encodes CASSEENEQFF.

This chain uses TRBV27 with TRBJ2-7; TRBD2 might be the D (5 bases). Germline V gene lookup returns CDR1 MNHEY and CDR2 SMNVEV (reference sequence). This CDR3 region has 17 residues. Trimming stripped 0 bases from V and 3 bases from J, with 18 bases between. The CDR3 DNA follows: TGTGCCAGCAGTTTATCGGGAAGGGCGGCTAGCCTCTACGAGCAGTACTTC. Encoded protein: CASSLSGRAASLYEQYF.

This rearrangement joins TRBV20-1 to TRBJ1-1; no clear D. V dropped 3 bases and J dropped 4 bases, with 6 bases sitting between them. The germline V gene encodes CDR1 DFQATT and CDR2 SNEGSKA (reference sequence). The CDR3 loop spans 11 amino acids. CDR3 in DNA: TGCAGTGCTAGCTTTGTCACTGAAGCTTTCTTT. It translates to CSASFVTEAFF.

V usage is TRBV6-5 and J usage is TRBJ1-6, with D perhaps TRBD1 (5 bases). Germline V gene data show CDR1 as MNHEY and CDR2 as SVGAGI. Between the trimmed V and J ends, which lost 6 bases and 6 bases, there was a span of 15 bases. This CDR3 contains 15 residues. CDR3 amino acids: CASSPSGWGNSPLHF. In nucleotides, the CDR3 is TGTGCCAGCAGCCCCTCAGGGTGGGGTAATTCACCCCTCCACTTT.

This clone has only one observation. The chain employs TRBV19 and TRBJ2-6, with D tentatively TRBD1 or TRBD2 (5 bases each). Germline V gene lookup returns CDR1 LNHDA and CDR2 SQIVND (reference sequence). V lost 8 bases and J lost 2, with 16 bases in between. This CDR3 is 16 amino acids long. The CDR3 bases are TGTGCCAGTTCCTGGGACGGAGAAACTGGGGCCAACGTCCTGACTTTC. Translating it yields CASSWDGETGANVLTF.

The V call is TRBV11-2, the J call TRBJ2-2; D not resolved. V was trimmed by 8 bases and J by 6 bases, leaving 10 bases between them. CDR3 size: 12 residues. CDR1 SGHAT and CDR2 FQNNGV come from the germline V gene. CDR3 DNA: TGTGCCAGCGGACCTTTGTCCGGGGAGCTGTTTTTT. This gives the protein CASGPLSGELFF.

The chain recombines TRBV10-3 with TRBJ2-7; 10 bases agree with TRBD2. The J segment lost 3 bases and the V segment lost 2 bases, leaving 4 bases of the junction unmatched. CDR1 and CDR2 (germline): ENHRY, SYGVKD. The CDR3 loop spans 15 amino acids. The CDR3 spells CAISEASGSNYEQYF. The CDR3 region has the DNA TGTGCCATCAGTGAGGCTAGCGGGAGCAACTACGAGCAGTACTTC.

The CDR3 DNA reads TGTGCCAGCAGTGACCAGCGGGGAATGAACACTGAAGCTTTCTTT. This gives the protein CASSDQRGMNTEAFF. This rearrangement joins TRBV25-1 to TRBJ1-1; D remains unclear. The V end was cut by 3 bases, the J end by 0 bases, with 11 bases between. CDR3 size: 15 residues. CDR1 is MGHDK, CDR2 SYGVNS, per germline.

The chain recombines TRBV27 with TRBJ2-5; 12 bases are shared with TRBD2. Trimming took 5 bases from V and 8 from J; bases not matched to a gene: 12. Looked up from germline, CDR1 is MNHEY and CDR2 is SMNVEV (reference sequence). The CDR3 is 16 residues long. Here the CDR3 DNA reads TGTGCCAGCAGTGCCCGACTAGCGGGAGTAGTAGAAACCCAGTACTTC. Translating it yields CASSARLAGVVETQYF.